These 10 T cell receptor beta chains originate from one sample sequenced in a study of regulatory T cells in long-lasting Graves disease. Time point indicated: newly diagnosed GD, antithyroid drugs for less than 3 months. RNA from PBMCs was the source of the TCR library. The authors built TCR beta libraries using iRepertoire HTBI primers and Arm-PCR of CDR3 regions. TCRdb processed the multiplex PCR reads anew with MiXCR; each CDR3 protein has one entry. Of 320,000 or so distinct CDR3 sequences detected, 18% appear once; the ten largest clones hold about 40%. Sample: peripheral blood mononuclear cells (PBMCs), taken at new diagnosis, from a patient treated with antithyroid drugs. The source is a female donor with Graves disease.

This clonotype was detected many times. V usage is TRBV25-1 and J usage is TRBJ2-3; no definite D call. The CDR3 is made up of 17 amino acids. With 4 bases removed from V and 5 bases from J, the gap between germline ends came to 22 bases. Germline CDR1 is MGHDK and CDR2 is SYGVNS. The CDR3 bases are TGTGCCAGCAGTGGGGAACGTAGACAAGACCCCTTAGATACGCAGTATTTT. Protein: CASSGERRQDPLDTQYF.

This clonotype was seen a few times. V usage is TRBV7-9 and J usage is TRBJ2-2; D possibly corresponds to TRBD1 (5 bases). The CDR3 has 10 residues. Looked up from germline, CDR1 is SEHNR and CDR2 is FQNEAQ (reference sequence). The V gene lost 10 bases and the J gene lost 8 bases, with 8 bases spanning the gap. The CDR3 here is CATSGGELFF. In DNA form, the CDR3 reads TGTGCCACTTCAGGGGGGGAGCTGTTTTTT.

The chain joins TRBV27 to TRBJ1-2; D not resolved. The germline V gene has CDR1 MNHEY and CDR2 SMNVEV (reference sequence). Trimming removed 3 bases from V and 3 bases from J, with 23 bases in between. The CDR3 is made up of 18 amino acids. The CDR3 DNA follows: TGTGCCAGCAGTTTGAGCGGGAACACCCGAGTTACTGACTATGGCTACACCTTC. Translation gives CASSLSGNTRVTDYGYTF.

This clonotype has ten or more counts. V is TRBV12-3 or TRBV12-4 and J is TRBJ1-5; no firm D call. V was trimmed by 8 bases and J by 1 base, leaving 9 bases between them. This CDR3 contains 13 residues. The CDR3: CASALGSNQPQHF. The CDR3 DNA sequence: TGTGCCAGCGCCCTCGGGAGCAATCAGCCCCAGCATTTT.

This clonotype has a count of ten or more. The rearrangement joins TRBV25-1 to TRBJ2-7, with D tentatively TRBD1 (6 bases). Trimming took 3 bases from V and 2 from J, leaving 11 bases between them. This CDR3 has 14 amino acids. Per the germline V gene, CDR1 is MGHDK and CDR2 is SYGVNS. The CDR3 sequence: CASSEGASPYEQYF. CDR3 bases: TGTGCCAGCAGTGAGGGGGCCAGCCCCTACGAGCAGTACTTC.

In this sample, this clonotype turned up many times. This sequence joins TRBV12-3 or TRBV12-4 and TRBJ2-7; 12 bases are a match to TRBD2. The V gene end was trimmed by 10 bases and the J gene end by 5 bases; junction bases not matched to a gene: 15. CDR3 length: 16 amino acids. CDR3 bases: TGTGCCACCAGGACTAGCGGGGCCTCCCACCCCAACGAGCAGTACTTC. Protein: CATRTSGASHPNEQYF.

This clonotype was detected only a few times. The rearrangement joins TRBV30 to TRBJ1-3; D not resolved. V lost 2 bases to trimming and J lost 0 bases, with 11 bases between them. Germline lookup yields CDR1 GTSNPN and CDR2 SVGIG (reference sequence). This CDR3 spans 15 amino acids. The CDR3 DNA reads TGTGCCTGGAGTCTCACACGGAGCTCTGGAAACACCATATATTTT. Translating gives CAWSLTRSSGNTIYF.

The chain is built from TRBV12-3 or TRBV12-4 and TRBJ1-3; the D is unclear. The CDR3 is made up of 15 amino acids. V lost 2 bases to trimming and J lost 2 bases, with 10 bases between them. The CDR3: CASSLNGIPGNTIYF. CDR3 in DNA: TGTGCCAGCAGTTTAAACGGGATCCCTGGAAACACCATATATTTT.

This clonotype came up many times. The CDR3 DNA reads as TGTGCCAGCAGCCATACGGGCAAGAAGACCTACGAGCAGTACTTC. The encoded protein is CASSHTGKKTYEQYF. V usage is TRBV6-2 or TRBV6-3 and J usage is TRBJ2-7, with D unresolved. V was pared by 6 bases and J by 2 bases, with 17 bases between. Per germline, CDR1 MNHEY and CDR2 SVGEGT. This CDR3 is 15 amino acids long.

There are many counts of this clonotype. The V call is TRBV5-5, the J call TRBJ1-2, with 7 bases aligning to TRBD1. CDR1 and CDR2 from the germline V gene are SGHKS and YYEKEE (reference sequence). This CDR3 contains 14 residues. The trim removed 4 bases at V and 2 bases at J, leaving 5 bases unmatched. CDR3 in DNA: TGTGCCAGCAGCAGGGACAGCCGGAACTATGGCTACACCTTC. This codes for CASSRDSRNYGYTF.